This T cell receptor beta chain is from a study of cytotoxic CD8 clonotypes in ibrutinib-treated CLL. Study background: It was after a median about 11 months of treatment, range 6 to 36, that response samples were taken.

CDR3 size: 17 residues. Germline V gene sequence: CDR1 SGHDT, CDR2 YYEEEE. Deletions cut 0 bases from V and 2 bases from J, with 15 bases between. This clone was observed a single time. Libraries were prepared by immunoSEQ multiplex PCR; TCRdb keeps only in-frame clonotypes and omits some of them. The data show 190,000 or so clones, approximately 68% seen once. V gene TRBV5-6 combines with J gene TRBJ2-1; a weak D match, TRBD2 (5 bases). This sample comprised PBMCs, obtained after 24 months of ibrutinib treatment. This TCR was recovered from a human donor with chronic lymphocytic leukemia. CDR3 nucleotide sequence: TGTGCCAGCAGCTTGGAATGGGTAGCGCTCCCCTACAATGAGCAGTTCTTC. Encoded protein: CASSLEWVALPYNEQFF.